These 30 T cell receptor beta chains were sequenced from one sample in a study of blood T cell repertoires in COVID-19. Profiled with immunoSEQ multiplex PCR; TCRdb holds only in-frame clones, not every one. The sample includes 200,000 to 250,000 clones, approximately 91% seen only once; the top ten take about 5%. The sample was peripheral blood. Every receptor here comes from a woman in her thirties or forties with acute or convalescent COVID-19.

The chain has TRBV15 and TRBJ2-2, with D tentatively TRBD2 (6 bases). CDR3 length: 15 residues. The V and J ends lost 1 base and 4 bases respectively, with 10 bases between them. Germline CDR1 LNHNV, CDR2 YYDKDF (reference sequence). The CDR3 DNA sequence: TGTGCCACCAGCAGAGGGACTACTTCCACCGGGGAGCTGTTTTTT. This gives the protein CATSRGTTSTGELFF.

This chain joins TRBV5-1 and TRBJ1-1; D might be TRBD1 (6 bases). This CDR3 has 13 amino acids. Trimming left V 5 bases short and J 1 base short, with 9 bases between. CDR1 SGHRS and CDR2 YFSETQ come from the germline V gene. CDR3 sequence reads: CASRGTPNTEAFF. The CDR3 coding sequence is TGCGCCAGCAGGGGGACACCGAACACTGAAGCTTTCTTT.

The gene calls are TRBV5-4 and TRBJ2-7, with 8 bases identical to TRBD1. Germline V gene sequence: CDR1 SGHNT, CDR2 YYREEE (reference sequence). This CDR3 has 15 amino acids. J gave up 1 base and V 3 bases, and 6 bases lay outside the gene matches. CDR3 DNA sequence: TGTGCCAGCAGCTCCGACAGGGGCGATTCCTACGAGCAGTACGTC. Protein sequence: CASSSDRGDSYEQYV.

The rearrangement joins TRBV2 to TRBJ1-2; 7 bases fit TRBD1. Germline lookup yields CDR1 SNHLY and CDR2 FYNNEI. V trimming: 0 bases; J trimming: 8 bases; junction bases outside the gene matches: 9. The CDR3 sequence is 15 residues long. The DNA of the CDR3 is TGTGCCAGCAGTGAAGCGATGACAGGGTCAGGGGGCTACACCTTC. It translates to CASSEAMTGSGGYTF.

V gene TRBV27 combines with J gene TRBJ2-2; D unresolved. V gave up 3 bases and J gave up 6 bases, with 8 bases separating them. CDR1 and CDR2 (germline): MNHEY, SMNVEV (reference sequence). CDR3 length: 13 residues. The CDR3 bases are TGTGCCAGCAGTTTTACTGTGGCCGGGGAGCTGTTTTTT. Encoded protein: CASSFTVAGELFF.

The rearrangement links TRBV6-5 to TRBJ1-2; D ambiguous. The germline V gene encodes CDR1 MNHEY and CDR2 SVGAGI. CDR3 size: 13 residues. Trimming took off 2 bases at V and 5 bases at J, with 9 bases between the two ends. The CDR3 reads CASSYPSGYGYTF. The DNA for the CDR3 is TGTGCCAGCAGTTACCCCAGCGGGTATGGCTACACCTTC.

CDR3 nucleotides: TGTGCCGGGGGACAGGGGGCGATCTCCGGTGGCTACACCTTC. Protein: CAGGQGAISGGYTF. The gene calls are TRBV2 and TRBJ1-2; TRBD1 matches 12 bases. V gave up 11 bases and J gave up 7 bases; unmatched junction bases: 11. This CDR3 contains 14 residues. Germline-derived CDR1 and CDR2 are SNHLY and FYNNEI.

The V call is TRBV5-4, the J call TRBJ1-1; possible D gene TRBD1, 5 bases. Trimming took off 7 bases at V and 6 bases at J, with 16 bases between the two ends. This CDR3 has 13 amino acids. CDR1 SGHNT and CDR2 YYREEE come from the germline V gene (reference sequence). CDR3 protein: CASGGTYDSEAFF. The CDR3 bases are TGTGCCAGCGGCGGGACCTACGATTCTGAAGCTTTCTTT.

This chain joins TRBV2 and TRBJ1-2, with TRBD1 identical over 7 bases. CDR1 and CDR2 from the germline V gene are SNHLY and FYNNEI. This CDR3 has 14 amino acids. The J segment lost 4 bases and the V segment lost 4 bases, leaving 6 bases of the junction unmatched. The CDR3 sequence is CASSVQGVVYGYTF. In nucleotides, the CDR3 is TGTGCCAGCAGTGTTCAGGGGGTCGTCTATGGCTACACCTTC.

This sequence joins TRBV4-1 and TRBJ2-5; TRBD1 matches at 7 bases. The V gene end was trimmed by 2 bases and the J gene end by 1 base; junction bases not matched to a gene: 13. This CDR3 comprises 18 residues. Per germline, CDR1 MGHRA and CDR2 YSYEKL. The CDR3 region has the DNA TGCGCCAGCAGCCAAAGGAGTTGGACAGGCGCCCTCCAAGAGACCCAGTACTTC. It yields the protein CASSQRSWTGALQETQYF.

CDR3 in DNA: TGTGCCAGCAGCTCCCCCGGGACAGGGCGGAGGGATGAGCAGTTCTTC. It translates to CASSSPGTGRRDEQFF. The chain uses TRBV5-8 and TRBJ2-1; 9 bases match TRBD1. The CDR3 is made up of 16 amino acids. Germline V gives CDR1 SGHTS, CDR2 YDEGEE. V lost 3 bases, J lost 8 bases, and 12 bases stayed unmatched.

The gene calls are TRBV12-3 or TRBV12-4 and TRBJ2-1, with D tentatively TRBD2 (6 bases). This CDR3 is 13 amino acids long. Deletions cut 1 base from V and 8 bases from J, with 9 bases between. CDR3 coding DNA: TGTGCCAGCAGTTTAGAATGGGGGGATGAGCAGTTCTTC. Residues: CASSLEWGDEQFF.

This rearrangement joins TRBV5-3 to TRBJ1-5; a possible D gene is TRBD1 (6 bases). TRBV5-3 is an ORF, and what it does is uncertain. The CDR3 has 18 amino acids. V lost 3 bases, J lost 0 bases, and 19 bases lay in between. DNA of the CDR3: TGTGCCAGAAGCTCCTTACAGCGACAGGCGTATAGCAATCAGCCCCAGCATTTT. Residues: CARSSLQRQAYSNQPQHF.

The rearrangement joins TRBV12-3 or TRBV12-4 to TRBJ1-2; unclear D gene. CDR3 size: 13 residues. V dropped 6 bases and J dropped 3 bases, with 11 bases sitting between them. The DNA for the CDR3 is TGTGCCAGCAGCCAAGGGCGGGACTATGGCTACACCTTC. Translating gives CASSQGRDYGYTF.

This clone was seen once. DNA of the CDR3: TGTGCCAGCTCACCACCTGGGAGCCTGAACACCGGGGAGCTGTTTTTT. It translates to CASSPPGSLNTGELFF. The rearrangement links TRBV18 to TRBJ2-2, with TRBD2 as a possible D gene (5 bases). With 0 bases removed from V and 1 base from J, the gap between germline ends came to 9 bases. Germline CDR1 is KGHSH and CDR2 is LQKENI. This CDR3 is 16 amino acids long.

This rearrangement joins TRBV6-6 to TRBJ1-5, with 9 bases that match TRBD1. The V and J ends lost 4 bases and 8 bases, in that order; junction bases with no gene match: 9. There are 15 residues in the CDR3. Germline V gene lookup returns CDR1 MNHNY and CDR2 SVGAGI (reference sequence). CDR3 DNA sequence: TGTGCCAGCAGTTGGGGACAGGGCGGAGGGGAGCCCCAGCATTTT. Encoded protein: CASSWGQGGGEPQHF.

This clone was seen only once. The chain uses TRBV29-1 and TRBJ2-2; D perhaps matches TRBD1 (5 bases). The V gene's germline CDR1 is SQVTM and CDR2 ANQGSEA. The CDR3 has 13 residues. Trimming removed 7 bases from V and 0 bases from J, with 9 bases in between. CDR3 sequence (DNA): TGCAGCGGCAGGGTTGCGAACACCGGGGAGCTGTTTTTT. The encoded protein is CSGRVANTGELFF.

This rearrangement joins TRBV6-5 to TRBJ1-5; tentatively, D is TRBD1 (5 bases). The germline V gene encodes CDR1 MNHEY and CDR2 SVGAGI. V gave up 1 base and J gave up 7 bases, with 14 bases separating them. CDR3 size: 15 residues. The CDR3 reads CASSYLSQGRQPQHF. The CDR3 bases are TGTGCCAGCAGTTACTTGAGTCAGGGTAGACAGCCCCAGCATTTT.

This chain's CDR3 is CASSSLARAAKGSPLHF. The DNA of the CDR3 is TGTGCCAGCAGCTCCCTCGCGAGGGCTGCGAAGGGATCACCCCTCCACTTT. This sequence joins TRBV7-8 and TRBJ1-6; D not resolved. V dropped 4 bases and J dropped 10 bases, with 23 bases sitting between them. This CDR3 is 17 amino acids long. Germline loops: CDR1 SGHVS, CDR2 FQNEAQ. Using reference TRBV7-8 and TRBJ1-6 for the parts outside the CDR3, the full variable domain is GAGVSQSPRYKVAKRGQDVALRCDPISGHVSLFWYQQALGQGPEFLTYFQNEAQLDKSGLPSDRFFAERPEGSVSTLKIQRTQQEDSAVYLCASSSLARAAKGSPLHFGNGTRLTVT.

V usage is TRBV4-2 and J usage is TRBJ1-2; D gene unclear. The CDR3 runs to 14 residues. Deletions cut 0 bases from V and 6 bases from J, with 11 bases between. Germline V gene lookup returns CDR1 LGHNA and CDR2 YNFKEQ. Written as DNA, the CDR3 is TGTGCCAGCAGCCAAGAAGGAGGGTCCCATGGCTACACCTTC. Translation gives CASSQEGGSHGYTF.

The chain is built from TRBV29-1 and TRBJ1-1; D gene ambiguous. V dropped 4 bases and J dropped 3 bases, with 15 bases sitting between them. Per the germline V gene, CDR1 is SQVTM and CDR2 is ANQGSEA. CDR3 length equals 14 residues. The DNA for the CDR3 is TGCAGCGTTGTTAAATTGGGAGCGTACACTGAAGCTTTCTTT. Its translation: CSVVKLGAYTEAFF.

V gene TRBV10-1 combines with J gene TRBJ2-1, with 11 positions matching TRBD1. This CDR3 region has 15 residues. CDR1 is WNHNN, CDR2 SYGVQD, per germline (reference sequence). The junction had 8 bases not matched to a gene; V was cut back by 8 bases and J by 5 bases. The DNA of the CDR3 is TGCGCCAGCTCTGGGACAGGGGGGCCCCACAATGAGCAGTTCTTC. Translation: CASSGTGGPHNEQFF.

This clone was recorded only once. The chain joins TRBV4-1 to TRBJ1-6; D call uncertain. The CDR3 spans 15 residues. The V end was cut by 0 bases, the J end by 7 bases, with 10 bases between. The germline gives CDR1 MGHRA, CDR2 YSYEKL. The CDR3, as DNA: TGCGCCAGCAGCCAAGACAACGCTCTAAATTCACCCCTCCACTTT. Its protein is CASSQDNALNSPLHF.

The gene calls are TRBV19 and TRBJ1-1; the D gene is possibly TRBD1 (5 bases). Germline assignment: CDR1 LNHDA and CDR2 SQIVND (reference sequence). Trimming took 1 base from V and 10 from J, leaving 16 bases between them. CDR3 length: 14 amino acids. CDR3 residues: CASSIVGTRALAFF. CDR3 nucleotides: TGTGCCAGTAGTATAGTCGGGACTCGGGCCCTAGCTTTCTTT.

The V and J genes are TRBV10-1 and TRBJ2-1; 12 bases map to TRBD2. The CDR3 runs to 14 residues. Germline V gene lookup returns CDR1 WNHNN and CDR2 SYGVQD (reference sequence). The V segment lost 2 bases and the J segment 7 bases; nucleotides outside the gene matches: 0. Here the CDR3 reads CASSEGLAGNEQFF. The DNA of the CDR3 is TGCGCCAGCAGTGAGGGACTAGCGGGGAATGAGCAGTTCTTC.

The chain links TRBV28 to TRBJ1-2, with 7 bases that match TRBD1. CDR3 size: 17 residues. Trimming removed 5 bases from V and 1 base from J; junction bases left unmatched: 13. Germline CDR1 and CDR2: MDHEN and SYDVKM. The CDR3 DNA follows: TGTGCCAGCAGTCCAGGGGGACTCCGCGGCTTTAACTATGGCTACACCTTC. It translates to CASSPGGLRGFNYGYTF.

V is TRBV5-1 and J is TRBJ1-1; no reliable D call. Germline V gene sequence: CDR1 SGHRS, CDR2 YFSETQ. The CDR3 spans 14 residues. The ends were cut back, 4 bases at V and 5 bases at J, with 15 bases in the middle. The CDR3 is CASSPGVEVTEAFF. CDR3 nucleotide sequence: TGCGCCAGCAGCCCTGGGGTGGAGGTTACTGAAGCTTTCTTT.

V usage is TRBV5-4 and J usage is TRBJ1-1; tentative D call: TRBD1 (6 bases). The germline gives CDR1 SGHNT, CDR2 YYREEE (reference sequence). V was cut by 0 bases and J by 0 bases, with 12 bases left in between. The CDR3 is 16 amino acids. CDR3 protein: CASSLAGVFMNTEAFF. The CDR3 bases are TGTGCCAGCAGCTTGGCAGGGGTCTTCATGAACACTGAAGCTTTCTTT.

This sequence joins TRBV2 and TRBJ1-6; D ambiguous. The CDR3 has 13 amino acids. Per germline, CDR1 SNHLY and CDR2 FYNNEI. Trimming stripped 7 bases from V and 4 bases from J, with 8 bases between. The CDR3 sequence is CASNQIYNSPLHF. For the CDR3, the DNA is TGTGCCAGCAACCAGATTTATAATTCACCCCTCCACTTT.

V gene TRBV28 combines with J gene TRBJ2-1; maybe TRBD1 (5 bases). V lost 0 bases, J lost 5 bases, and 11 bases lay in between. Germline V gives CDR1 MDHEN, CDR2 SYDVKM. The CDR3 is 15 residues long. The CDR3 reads CASSLWRQTNNEQFF. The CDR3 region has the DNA TGTGCCAGCAGTTTATGGAGACAGACGAACAATGAGCAGTTCTTC.